These T cell receptor beta chains were read from a single sample in a study of blood T cell repertoires in COVID-19. The protocol was immunoSEQ multiplex PCR, while the TCRdb copy is restricted to in-frame clones and leaves out a portion. This table has roughly 180,000 clones, about four fifths appearing once. The source material was peripheral blood. Receptors were obtained from a woman in her sixties with COVID-19, enrolled during active disease. CDR3s include the opening cysteine and the closing phenylalanine or tryptophan. A D gene is named only where the DNA matches it firmly. Not all rows give a size; the values are once, few, many and, for expanded clones, a class.

J gene: TRBJ2-5
V gene: TRBV29-1
clone size: NA
D gene: NA
CDR3 protein: CSVEAGRAETQYF

J gene: TRBJ1-1
V gene: TRBV6-4
clone size: NA
D gene: NA
CDR3 protein: CASRDSLNTEAFF

J gene: TRBJ1-1
V gene: TRBV20-1
clone size: NA
D gene: TRBD1
CDR3 protein: CSVDRGTEAFF

J gene: TRBJ1-2
V gene: TRBV20-1
clone size: NA
D gene: NA
CDR3 protein: CSAPDSYGYTF

J gene: TRBJ2-2
V gene: TRBV20-1
clone size: NA
D gene: TRBD2
CDR3 protein: CSASLGRPNTGELFF

J gene: TRBJ1-1
V gene: TRBV11-2
clone size: NA
D gene: NA
CDR3 protein: CASSSNFVMNTEAFF

J gene: TRBJ2-1
V gene: TRBV11-2
clone size: NA
D gene: TRBD2
CDR3 protein: CASSLAGRASSSYNEQFF

J gene: TRBJ1-3
V gene: TRBV5-1
clone size: NA
D gene: NA
CDR3 protein: CASSPQAGGNTIYF

J gene: TRBJ2-1
V gene: TRBV29-1
clone size: NA
D gene: TRBD2
CDR3 protein: CSGAASGVSGNEQFF

J gene: TRBJ2-7
V gene: TRBV15
clone size: few
D gene: NA
CDR3 protein: CATSRGWGESTEQYF

J gene: TRBJ2-6
V gene: TRBV5-6
clone size: NA
D gene: NA
CDR3 protein: CASSWDIINSGANVLTF

J gene: TRBJ1-1
V gene: TRBV5-5
clone size: NA
D gene: NA
CDR3 protein: CASSLAPGMNTEAFF

J gene: TRBJ1-1
V gene: TRBV15
clone size: NA
D gene: NA
CDR3 protein: CATSRGRGANTEAFF

J gene: TRBJ2-2
V gene: TRBV30
clone size: NA
D gene: NA
CDR3 protein: CAWSGLSGGELFF

J gene: TRBJ1-3
V gene: TRBV7-6
clone size: few
D gene: NA
CDR3 protein: CASSSGQTGNTIYF

J gene: TRBJ2-7
V gene: TRBV5-3
clone size: NA
D gene: NA
CDR3 protein: CARSLLVGEPSYEQYF

J gene: TRBJ2-1
V gene: TRBV9
clone size: NA
D gene: NA
CDR3 protein: CASSLDISSYNEQFF

J gene: TRBJ1-1
V gene: TRBV4-3
clone size: few
D gene: TRBD1
CDR3 protein: CASSQADRVAPNTEAFF

J gene: TRBJ2-1
V gene: TRBV19
clone size: NA
D gene: TRBD1
CDR3 protein: CASSRQGALGGDPNEQFF

J gene: TRBJ1-6
V gene: TRBV6-2/TRBV6-3
clone size: NA
D gene: TRBD1
CDR3 protein: CASSPGTGVSPLHF

J gene: TRBJ2-1
V gene: TRBV7-3
clone size: once
D gene: TRBD2
CDR3 protein: CASSMSSGSPNEQFF

J gene: TRBJ2-5
V gene: TRBV7-2
clone size: few
D gene: NA
CDR3 protein: CASSFAETQYF

J gene: TRBJ2-7
V gene: TRBV3-1/TRBV3-2
clone size: NA
D gene: NA
CDR3 protein: CASSQEVAHYEQYF

J gene: TRBJ2-7
V gene: TRBV18
clone size: NA
D gene: NA
CDR3 protein: CASSNREGGEQYF

J gene: TRBJ1-1
V gene: TRBV30
clone size: NA
D gene: TRBD1
CDR3 protein: CAWNPRGTSTEAFF

J gene: TRBJ2-2
V gene: TRBV12-3/TRBV12-4
clone size: NA
D gene: NA
CDR3 protein: CASRDTNTGELFF

J gene: TRBJ1-1
V gene: TRBV14
clone size: few
D gene: NA
CDR3 protein: CASSQARTENTEAFF

J gene: TRBJ1-2
V gene: TRBV9
clone size: NA
D gene: TRBD1
CDR3 protein: CASSVARDRASGYTF

J gene: TRBJ2-1
V gene: TRBV28
clone size: NA
D gene: NA
CDR3 protein: CASSLARTPPAEQFF

J gene: TRBJ2-1
V gene: TRBV9
clone size: NA
D gene: NA
CDR3 protein: CASSGSSASSYNEQFF

J gene: TRBJ2-1
V gene: TRBV6-5
clone size: NA
D gene: TRBD1
CDR3 protein: CASIPTGTDNEQFF

J gene: TRBJ1-2
V gene: TRBV6-5
clone size: few
D gene: TRBD1
CDR3 protein: CASSADRGSGYTF

J gene: TRBJ1-2
V gene: TRBV5-1
clone size: NA
D gene: NA
CDR3 protein: CASKSEPITNYGYTF

J gene: TRBJ2-2
V gene: TRBV5-1
clone size: NA
D gene: TRBD2
CDR3 protein: CASSLGLASTGELFF

J gene: TRBJ2-1
V gene: TRBV10-3
clone size: NA
D gene: TRBD1
CDR3 protein: CAISEINRDSSYNEQFF

J gene: TRBJ1-2
V gene: TRBV19
clone size: NA
D gene: NA
CDR3 protein: CASSLQGNGYTF

J gene: TRBJ2-2
V gene: TRBV14
clone size: NA
D gene: TRBD1
CDR3 protein: CASSHLILRDRGPGELFF

J gene: TRBJ2-2
V gene: TRBV5-4
clone size: NA
D gene: TRBD1
CDR3 protein: CASSLNRGPPGELFF